What follows is one T cell receptor (beta chain) and its context. The antigen it recognizes is unknown. Nothing much larger sits one base from this clone, and base qualities are not available. These data belong to a study of cytomegalovirus exposure and HLA in healthy donors (dated by TCRdb to 2017 to 2019). A note on the overall study: An earlier analysis of under 600 of the donors reported 250 to 350 Gb of sequence data and 100 million to 140 million unique TCR beta sequences from roughly 180 million T cells. The T cell repertoires of some 670 subjects were profiled by immunosequencing and related to cytomegalovirus serostatus. On average, roughly 250,000 unique TCR beta nucleotide sequences were sequenced per donor among fewer than 500 genotyped donors of the cohort, with about 19% of those sequences being non-productive. To predict cytomegalovirus infection status, the study brought together high-throughput TCR immunosequencing, statistical association of individual TCRs with disease status, and machine learning. The study aimed to test whether cataloging public T cell receptors could reveal signatures of past pathogen exposure. Four or five DR-DQ haplotypes were handled as single units for association and clustering because linkage in the cohort was strong. Donor age, sex, ethnicity and CMV serostatus were compiled together with the repertoire data. A later genetic analysis used genome-wide SNP genotypes for about 65% of the 666 donors, treating that subset as a discovery cohort. The number of donors typed differed by locus, with about 620-630 for A, B, C, DRB1 and DQB1, 522 for DQA1, approximately 580 for DPA1, and some 470 for DPB1. Of the roughly 410 genotyped donors, roughly 76% were placed in the genetic ancestry cluster associated with self-reported Caucasian donors. Both class I and class II loci were covered by HLA typing, at four-digit resolution. Every discovery cohort repertoire had been produced on one sequencing platform. A later analysis re-analyzed previously published TCR beta repertoires from 666 donors and added high-resolution HLA genotyping to study TCR occurrence patterns. In the later analysis, no new phenotypic data were used to find candidate immune exposures; instead, reliance was placed on TCR beta sequences and their occurrence across donors. An early release that covered 500 to 800 HLA-typed donors contained about 300 gigabases of sequencing data and 75 million to 100 million unique TCR sequences. In an earlier analysis of roughly 580 of the donors, high-throughput TCR beta sequencing was used to judge whether each TCR beta V gene segment behaved as functional or pseudogenic. A separate validation cohort of approximately 130 different subjects was used in addition to the approximately 610-subject first cohort. Study-level results and caveats: In a later genetic analysis, a missense DCLRE1C variant was associated with V-gene and J-gene trimming of TCR beta chains, and the association was replicated in an independent cohort. Roughly uniform sequencing depth across donors was assumed in presence/absence analyses, although this assumption may not hold. A further reported finding was that TCR beta sequences accurately predicted the HLA-A and HLA-B alleles for most subjects in the first cohort. The only immune exposure information available for the cohort was CMV serostatus. Roughly 17 rarely observed V segments, including chromosome 9 orphons, were excluded from the earlier analysis of about 600 of the donors because counts were too low. In both the original and validation cohorts, the classifier was reported to diagnose cytomegalovirus status with high specificity and sensitivity. A later genetic analysis reported fewer N-insertions in productive TCRs among donors in an Asian-associated ancestry cluster than the roughly 620-donor mean. A cluster of highly shared sequence variants was judged likely to represent a technical artifact of the sequencing pipeline. Most CMV-associated TCR beta chains appeared to be HLA-restricted in a later analysis, and the HLA associations seemed to be driven largely by CMV exposure. This cohort had only TCR beta chains sequenced, and the lack of alpha or paired-chain data limited which features could be detected. The authors suggested that the approach could potentially be generalized to other disease states and immunological phenotypes. Several of the top co-occurrence clusters appeared to be linked to parvovirus B19, influenza, CMV and Epstein-Barr virus, according to a later analysis. Three of the identified cytomegalovirus-associated TCR beta chains were confirmed in vitro to be specific for cytomegalovirus antigens. In an earlier analysis of more than 450 of the donors, most TCR beta V segments were observed in productive rearrangements about 87% or about 30% of the time, broadly matching IMGT annotations. Because HLA typing was unavailable for some donors at each locus, only the typed subset was used in association tests. Most TCR sequences were observed very rarely across donors, whereas some public TCRs were present in many individuals. A total of about 180 TCR beta chains were listed by the study as associated with cytomegalovirus. Strong co-occurrence of HLA alleles, especially DR and DQ, made assigning TCR associations to individual alleles difficult. In a later analysis, the rate of TCR association differed among HLA loci, with DRB1 alleles having the most associated TCRs and HLA-C alleles having the fewest. In a later analysis, HLA-associated TCR beta chains showed more clonal expansion and lower generation probabilities than non-associated chains that were equally common. Correlated functional status among segregating V segments might be attributable to linkage disequilibrium, but an unknown experimental factor could not be ruled out. A later analysis associated some 17,000 TCR beta sequences with specific HLA alleles at a false discovery rate of 0.05.

The library was obtained by the immunoSEQ multiplex PCR assay. For the multiplex PCR, a mixture combining 60 forward primers for TCR Vbeta segments and 13 reverse primers for TCR Jbeta segments was used. The CDR3 region of rearranged TCR beta genes was amplified from genomic DNA by a multiplex PCR assay. The amplified TCR beta libraries were sequenced on the Illumina HiSeq System as 87-base-pair reads. The paper's processing steps were these. In a later analysis, roughly 80 million unique TCR beta chains were counted across the 500 to 850 repertoires, and approximately 9.9 million of these chains were shared by at least two donors. Raw reads were error-corrected and collapsed into unique sequences by a nearest-neighbor algorithm in which closely related sequences were merged to remove PCR and sequencing errors. V, D and J gene segments were assigned by aligning CDR3 sequences to IMGT reference sequences. For a sequence to be retained, a match of at least six nucleotides was required to both a V gene segment and a J gene segment. A rearrangement was called productive if the CDR3 had no stop codons and remained in frame with V and J, and every other rearrangement was called non-productive. CDR3 was defined according to IMGT convention as the region running from the second conserved V-encoded cysteine to the conserved J-encoded phenylalanine. Sequences without an unambiguous match to a single V gene segment were excluded from the earlier analysis of about 600 of the donors. In an earlier analysis of several hundred of the donors, a V segment was called functional when productive rearrangements were above 56.7%, and segregating when the standard deviation between donors exceeded 5%. To diagnose cytomegalovirus status from the catalog of TCR beta chain sequences, a statistical classification framework was built. In a later analysis, V and J genes were assigned by comparing TCR nucleotide sequences against IMGT/GENE-DB human TR gene sequences. A later analysis assigned CDR3 sequences and most-parsimonious VDJ recombination scenarios with the TCRdist pipeline. In a later analysis, each TCR beta chain was defined by its CDR3 amino acid sequence together with its V-gene family, and reads without a unique V-gene family were excluded. To address suspected cross-contamination and a sequencing artifact, a later analysis removed 450 to 700 highly shared, low-generation-probability nucleotide sequences. In a later analysis, a clonal expansion index for each public chain was calculated from normalized within-repertoire ranks of inferred template counts. In a later analysis, generation probabilities were computed using a VDJ recombination model fitted to out-of-frame rearrangements, and the results were checked against IGoR. A later analysis scored TCR-TCR, TCR-HLA and TCR-CMV co-occurrence with hypergeometric tests, applying a repertoire-size bias correction to TCR pairs. False discovery rates were estimated in a later analysis by permuting HLA or CMV assignments 20 times. In a later analysis, co-occurring TCRs were grouped with DBSCAN, and TCRdist sequence similarity was added when clustering was performed within HLA-allele-positive subsets. Repertoires with fewer than 30,000 or more than 120,000 public chains, plus five repertoires with anomalous nucleotide sharing, were excluded from co-occurrence clustering. TCRdb limited this immuneACCESS table to in-frame rearrangements with V and J called. A share of clones is missing; checked studies link under half to unresolved V genes, and the rest is unexplained. That table is the source of V, J and clone size, and D and trimming were worked out from the DNA. In this sample the table shows approximately 150,000 clones, about four fifths of which occur a single time. The ten largest clones capture around 2.5% of the sample.

The cohort consisted of 600 to 700 healthy bone marrow donors. Cohort members were all nominally healthy when sampled, although unrecorded immune exposures were likely present. The donor was CMV seronegative and belonged to the group of over 350 seronegative cohort members. Every donor gave a peripheral blood sample, and the peripheral blood mononuclear cells from that sample were used for TCR beta sequencing. Genomic DNA extraction from the blood cell samples was performed with the Qiagen DNeasy Blood Extraction Kit. The sequenced sample consisted of PBMCs. This receptor was obtained from a male donor in good health and CMV-seronegative.

The CDR3 has the sequence CSVEGGRGYNEQFF. The base sequence is TGCAGCGTTGAAGGCGGTAGGGGGTACAATGAGCAGTTCTTC. The sequence links TRBV29-1 to TRBJ2-1; D gene: possibly TRBD1, on 6 matching bases. V is clipped by 1 base and J by 4 bases, and the sequence between their germline boundaries is 11 bases long. The germline V gene gives CDR1 as SQVTM and CDR2 as ANQGSEA. The CDR3, cysteine through phenylalanine, is 14 amino acids long. CDR3 DNA is the only sequence kept; it has 42 bases, read in frame from the first base.